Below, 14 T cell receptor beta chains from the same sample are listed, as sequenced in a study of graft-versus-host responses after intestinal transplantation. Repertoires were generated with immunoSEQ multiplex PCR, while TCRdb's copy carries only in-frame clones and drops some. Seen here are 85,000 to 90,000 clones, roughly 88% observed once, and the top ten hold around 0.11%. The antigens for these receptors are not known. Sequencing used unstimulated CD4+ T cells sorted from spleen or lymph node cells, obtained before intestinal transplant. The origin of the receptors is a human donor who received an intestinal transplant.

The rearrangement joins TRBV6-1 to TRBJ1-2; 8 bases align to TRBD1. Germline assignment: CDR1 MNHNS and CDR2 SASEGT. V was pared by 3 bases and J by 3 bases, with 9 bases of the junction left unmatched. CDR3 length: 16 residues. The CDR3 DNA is TGTGCCAGCAGTGATGCCCGGACAGGGAATGACTATGGCTACACCTTC. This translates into CASSDARTGNDYGYTF.

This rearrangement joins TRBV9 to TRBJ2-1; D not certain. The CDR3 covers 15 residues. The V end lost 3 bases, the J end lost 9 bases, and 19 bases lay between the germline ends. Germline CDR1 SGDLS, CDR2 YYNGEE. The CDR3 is CASSGSARRRGEQFF. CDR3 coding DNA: TGTGCCAGCAGCGGCTCTGCTCGACGCCGCGGTGAGCAGTTCTTC.

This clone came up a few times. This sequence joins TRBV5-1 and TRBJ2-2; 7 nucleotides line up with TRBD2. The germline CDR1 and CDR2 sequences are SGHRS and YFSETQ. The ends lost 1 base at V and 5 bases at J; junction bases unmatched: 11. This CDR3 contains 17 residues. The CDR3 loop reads CASSLRGDVVSTGELFF. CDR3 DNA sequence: TGCGCCAGCAGCTTGCGGGGGGATGTGGTTTCGACCGGGGAGCTGTTTTTT. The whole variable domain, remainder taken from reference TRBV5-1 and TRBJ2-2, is KAGVTQTPRYLIKTRGQQVTLSCSPISGHRSVSWYQQTPGQGLQFLFEYFSETQRNKGNFPGRFSGRQFSNSRSEMNVSTLELGDSALYLCASSLRGDVVSTGELFFGEGSRLTVL.

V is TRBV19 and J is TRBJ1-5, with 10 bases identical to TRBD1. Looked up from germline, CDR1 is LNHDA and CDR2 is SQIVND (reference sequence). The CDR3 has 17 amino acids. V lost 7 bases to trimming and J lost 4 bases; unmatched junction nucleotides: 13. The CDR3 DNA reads TGTGCCAGTAAATTGGGGACAGGGGTTTTAGGGAATCAGCCCCAGCATTTT. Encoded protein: CASKLGTGVLGNQPQHF.

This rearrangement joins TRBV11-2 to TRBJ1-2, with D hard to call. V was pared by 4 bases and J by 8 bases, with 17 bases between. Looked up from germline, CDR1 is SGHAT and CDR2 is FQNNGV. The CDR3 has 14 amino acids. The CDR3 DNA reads TGTGCCAGCAGCTCTTGGAGTGGCCCGTTCGGCTACACCTTC. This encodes CASSSWSGPFGYTF. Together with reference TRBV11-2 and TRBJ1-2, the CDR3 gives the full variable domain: EAGVAQSPRYKIIEKRQSVAFWCNPISGHATLYWYQQILGQGPKLLIQFQNNGVVDDSQLPKDRFSAERLKGVDSTLKIQPAKLEDSAVYLCASSSWSGPFGYTFGSGTRLTVV.

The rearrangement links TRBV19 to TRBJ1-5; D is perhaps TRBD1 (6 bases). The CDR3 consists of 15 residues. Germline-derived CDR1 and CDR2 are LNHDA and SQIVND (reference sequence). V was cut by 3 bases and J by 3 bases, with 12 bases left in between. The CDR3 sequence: CASSMGDTNNQPQHF. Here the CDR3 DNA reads TGTGCCAGTAGTATGGGGGACACCAACAATCAGCCCCAGCATTTT. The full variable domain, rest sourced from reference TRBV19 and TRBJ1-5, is DGGITQSPKYLFRKEGQNVTLSCEQNLNHDAMYWYRQDPGQGLRLIYYSQIVNDFQKGDIAEGYSVSREKKESFPLTVTSAQKNPTAFYLCASSMGDTNNQPQHFGDGTRLSIL.

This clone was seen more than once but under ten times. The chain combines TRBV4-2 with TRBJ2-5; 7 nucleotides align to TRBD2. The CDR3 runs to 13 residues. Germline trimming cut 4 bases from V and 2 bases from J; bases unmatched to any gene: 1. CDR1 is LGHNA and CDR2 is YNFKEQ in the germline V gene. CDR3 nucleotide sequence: TGTGCCAGCAGCCCTAGCGGTCAAGAGACCCAGTACTTC. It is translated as CASSPSGQETQYF.

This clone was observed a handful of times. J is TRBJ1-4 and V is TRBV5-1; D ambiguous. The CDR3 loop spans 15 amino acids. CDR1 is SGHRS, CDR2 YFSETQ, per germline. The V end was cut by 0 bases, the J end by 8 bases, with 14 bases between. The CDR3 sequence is CASSLDPTQREKLFF. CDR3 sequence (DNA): TGCGCCAGCAGCTTGGATCCCACCCAGAGGGAAAAACTGTTTTTT.

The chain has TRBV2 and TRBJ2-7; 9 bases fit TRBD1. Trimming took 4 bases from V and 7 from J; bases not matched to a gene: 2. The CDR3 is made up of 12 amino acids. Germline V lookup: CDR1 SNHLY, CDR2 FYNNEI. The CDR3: CASSAGTGEQYF. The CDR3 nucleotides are TGTGCCAGCAGTGCAGGGACAGGGGAGCAGTACTTC.

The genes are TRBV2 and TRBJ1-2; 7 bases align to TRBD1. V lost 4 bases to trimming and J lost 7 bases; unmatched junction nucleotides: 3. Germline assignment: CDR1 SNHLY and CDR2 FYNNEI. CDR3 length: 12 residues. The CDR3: CASSGTGVGYTF. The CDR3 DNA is TGTGCCAGCAGTGGGACAGGCGTTGGCTACACCTTC.

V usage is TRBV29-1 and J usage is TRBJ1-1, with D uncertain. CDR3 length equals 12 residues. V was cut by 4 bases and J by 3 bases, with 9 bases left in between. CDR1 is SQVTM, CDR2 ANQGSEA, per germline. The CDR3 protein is CSVVRSDTEAFF. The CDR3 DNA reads TGCAGCGTTGTGAGGAGCGACACTGAAGCTTTCTTT.

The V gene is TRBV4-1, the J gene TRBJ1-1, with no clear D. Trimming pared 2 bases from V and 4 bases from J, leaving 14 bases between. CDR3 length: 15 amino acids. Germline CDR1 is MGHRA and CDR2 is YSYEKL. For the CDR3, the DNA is TGCGCCAGCAGCCAAATGGCGGATTGGAGCACTGAAGCTTTCTTT. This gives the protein CASSQMADWSTEAFF.

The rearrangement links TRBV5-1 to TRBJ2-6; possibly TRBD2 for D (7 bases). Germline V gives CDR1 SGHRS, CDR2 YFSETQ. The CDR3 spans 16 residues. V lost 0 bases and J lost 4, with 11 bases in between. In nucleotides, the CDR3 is TGCGCCAGCAGCTTGGCCGGGGGGCCGGGGGCCAACGTCCTGACTTTC. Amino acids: CASSLAGGPGANVLTF. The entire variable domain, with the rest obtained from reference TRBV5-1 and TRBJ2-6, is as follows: KAGVTQTPRYLIKTRGQQVTLSCSPISGHRSVSWYQQTPGQGLQFLFEYFSETQRNKGNFPGRFSGRQFSNSRSEMNVSTLELGDSALYLCASSLAGGPGANVLTFGAGSRLTVL.

The chain's CDR3 is CASRDQGNTEAFF. CDR3 nucleotide sequence: TGTGCCAGCAGGGACCAGGGGAACACTGAAGCTTTCTTT. This rearrangement joins TRBV25-1 to TRBJ1-1; D might be TRBD1 (5 bases). The germline V gene encodes CDR1 MGHDK and CDR2 SYGVNS. Trimming took off 6 bases at V and 1 base at J, with 9 bases between the two ends. The CDR3 is 13 residues long.